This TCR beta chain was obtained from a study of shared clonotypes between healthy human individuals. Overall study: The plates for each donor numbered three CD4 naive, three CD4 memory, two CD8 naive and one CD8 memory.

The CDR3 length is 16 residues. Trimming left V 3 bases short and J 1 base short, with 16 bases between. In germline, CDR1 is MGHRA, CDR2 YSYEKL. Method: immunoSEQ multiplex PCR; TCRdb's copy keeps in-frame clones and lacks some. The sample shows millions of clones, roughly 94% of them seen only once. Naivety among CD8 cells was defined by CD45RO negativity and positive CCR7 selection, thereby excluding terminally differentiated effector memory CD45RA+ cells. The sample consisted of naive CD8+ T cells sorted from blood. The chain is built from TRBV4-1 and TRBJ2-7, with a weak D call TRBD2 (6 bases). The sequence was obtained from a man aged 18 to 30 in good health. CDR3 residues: CASSHGAVAASYEQYF. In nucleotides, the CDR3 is TGCGCCAGCAGCCATGGGGCTGTAGCGGCTTCCTACGAGCAGTACTTC.